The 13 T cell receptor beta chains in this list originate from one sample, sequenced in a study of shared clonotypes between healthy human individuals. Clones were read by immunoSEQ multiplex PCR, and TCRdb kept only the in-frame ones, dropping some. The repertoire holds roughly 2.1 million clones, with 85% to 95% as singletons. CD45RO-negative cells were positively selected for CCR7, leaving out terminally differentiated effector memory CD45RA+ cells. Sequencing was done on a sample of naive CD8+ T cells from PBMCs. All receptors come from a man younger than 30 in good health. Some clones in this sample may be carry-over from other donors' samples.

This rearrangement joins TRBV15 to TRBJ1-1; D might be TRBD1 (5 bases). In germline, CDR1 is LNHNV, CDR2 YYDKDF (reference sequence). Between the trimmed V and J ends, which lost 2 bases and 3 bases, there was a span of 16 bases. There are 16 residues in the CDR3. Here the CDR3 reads CATSRPQREGDTEAFF. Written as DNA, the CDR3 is TGTGCCACCAGCAGACCCCAAAGGGAAGGGGACACTGAAGCTTTCTTT.

CDR3 nucleotide sequence: TGTGCCAGCAGCCAATGGCGGGAGGGCGGTAATGAGCAGTTCTTC. It yields the protein CASSQWREGGNEQFF. The rearrangement links TRBV16 to TRBJ2-1; 9 bases fit TRBD2. Per the germline V gene, CDR1 is KGHSY and CDR2 is FQNENV. V was clipped by 1 base and J by 7 bases; unmatched bases: 5. The CDR3 has 15 residues.

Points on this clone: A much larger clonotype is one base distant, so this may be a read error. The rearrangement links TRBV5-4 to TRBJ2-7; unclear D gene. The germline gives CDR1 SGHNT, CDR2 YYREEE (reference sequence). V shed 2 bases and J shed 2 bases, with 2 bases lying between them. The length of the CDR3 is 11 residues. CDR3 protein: CASSFAYEQYF. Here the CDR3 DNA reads TGTGCCAGCAGCTTCGCCTACGAGCAGTACTTC.

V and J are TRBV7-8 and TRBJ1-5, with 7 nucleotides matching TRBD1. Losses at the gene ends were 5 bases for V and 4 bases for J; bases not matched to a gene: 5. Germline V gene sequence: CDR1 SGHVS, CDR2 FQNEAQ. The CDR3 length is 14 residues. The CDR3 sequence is CASSPTRGNQPQHF. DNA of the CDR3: TGTGCCAGCAGCCCAACCAGGGGGAATCAGCCCCAGCATTTT.

Written as DNA, the CDR3 is TGTGCCAGCAGCCACGACAGGGGGTATGGCTACACCTTC. Residues: CASSHDRGYGYTF. V gene TRBV7-8 combines with J gene TRBJ1-2; 9 bases are shared with TRBD1. The V gene end was trimmed by 5 bases and the J gene end by 5 bases; junction bases not matched to a gene: 3. CDR3 length equals 13 residues. Germline CDR1 and CDR2: SGHVS and FQNEAQ.

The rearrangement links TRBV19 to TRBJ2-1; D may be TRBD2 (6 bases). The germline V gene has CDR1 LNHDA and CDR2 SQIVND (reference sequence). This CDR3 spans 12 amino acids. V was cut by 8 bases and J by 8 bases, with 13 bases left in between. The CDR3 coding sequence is TGTGCCAGTTCCGGGAGCTTCGATGAGCAGTTCTTC. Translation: CASSGSFDEQFF. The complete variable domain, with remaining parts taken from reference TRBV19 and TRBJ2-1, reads DGGITQSPKYLFRKEGQNVTLSCEQNLNHDAMYWYRQDPGQGLRLIYYSQIVNDFQKGDIAEGYSVSREKKESFPLTVTSAQKNPTAFYLCASSGSFDEQFFGPGTRLTVL.

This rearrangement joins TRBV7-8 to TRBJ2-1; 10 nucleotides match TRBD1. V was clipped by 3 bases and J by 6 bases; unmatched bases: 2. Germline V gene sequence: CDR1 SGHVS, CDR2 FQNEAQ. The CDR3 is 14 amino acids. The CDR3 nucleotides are TGTGCCAGCAGCTTCTGGACAGGGGGCAATGAGCAGTTCTTC. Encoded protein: CASSFWTGGNEQFF.

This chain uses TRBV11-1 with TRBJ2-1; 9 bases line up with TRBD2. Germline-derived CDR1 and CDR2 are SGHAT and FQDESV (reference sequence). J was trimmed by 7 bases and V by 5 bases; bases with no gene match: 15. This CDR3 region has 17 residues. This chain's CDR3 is CASSRDGGLASSNEQFF. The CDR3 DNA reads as TGTGCCAGCAGCCGGGACGGCGGACTAGCGTCATCTAATGAGCAGTTCTTC.

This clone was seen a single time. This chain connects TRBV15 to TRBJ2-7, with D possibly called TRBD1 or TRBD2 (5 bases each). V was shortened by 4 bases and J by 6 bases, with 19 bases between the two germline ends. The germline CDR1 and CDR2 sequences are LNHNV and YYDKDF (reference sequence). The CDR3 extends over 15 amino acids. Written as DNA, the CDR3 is TGTGCCACCAGCAACGGGGACCGAACCTTCGGCGAGCAGTACTTC. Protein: CATSNGDRTFGEQYF.

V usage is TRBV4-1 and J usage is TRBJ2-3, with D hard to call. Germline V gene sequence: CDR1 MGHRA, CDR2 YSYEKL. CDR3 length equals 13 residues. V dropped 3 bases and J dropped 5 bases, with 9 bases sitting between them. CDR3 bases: TGCGCCAGCAGCCACACCATAGGAGATACGCAGTATTTT. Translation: CASSHTIGDTQYF.

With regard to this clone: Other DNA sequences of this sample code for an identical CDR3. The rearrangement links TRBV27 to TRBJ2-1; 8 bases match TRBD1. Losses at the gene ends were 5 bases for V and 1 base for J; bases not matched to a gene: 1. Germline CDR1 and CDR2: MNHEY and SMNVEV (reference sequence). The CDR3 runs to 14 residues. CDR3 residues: CASSDRGSYNEQFF. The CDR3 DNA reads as TGTGCCAGCAGTGACAGGGGTTCCTACAATGAGCAGTTCTTC.

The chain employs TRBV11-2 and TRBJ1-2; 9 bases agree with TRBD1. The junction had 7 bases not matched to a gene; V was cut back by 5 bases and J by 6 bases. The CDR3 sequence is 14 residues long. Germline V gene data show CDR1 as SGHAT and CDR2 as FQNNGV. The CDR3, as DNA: TGTGCCAGCAGCCCAAACAGGGGGCAGGATGGCTACACCTTC. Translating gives CASSPNRGQDGYTF.

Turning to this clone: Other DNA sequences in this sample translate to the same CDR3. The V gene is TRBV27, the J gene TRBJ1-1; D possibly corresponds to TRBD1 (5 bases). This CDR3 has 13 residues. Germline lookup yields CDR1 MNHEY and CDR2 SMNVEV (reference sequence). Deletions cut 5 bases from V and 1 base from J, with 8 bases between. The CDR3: CASSLTGNTEAFF. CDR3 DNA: TGTGCCAGCAGTCTTACAGGGAACACTGAAGCTTTCTTT.